This T cell receptor (beta chain) was recorded in a study of shared clonotypes between healthy human individuals (dated by TCRdb to about 2020). Notes on the research overall: Three men and two women, aged 18 to 49 years, made up the cohort. For each donor, CD4 naive and CD4 memory were each given three plates, CD8 naive was given two plates, and CD8 memory was given one plate. To estimate repertoire size and how much clonotype sharing occurs between individuals, the study deeply sequenced the blood TCR repertoires of roughly 5 healthy adults. Different laboratories and diverse techniques were used to prepare libraries and sequence TCR repertoires, to increase sequencing depth and limit assay-specific biases. Leukapheresis yielded between about 0.9 and 9.5 billion PBMCs per donor.

The donors were healthy, HIV-negative adults who had no recently reported acute infections or vaccinations. Every donor was a Caucasian adult residing in Nashville, Tennessee, USA. CD4+ T cells were enriched by magnetic negative selection; naive cells were then positively selected on CD45RA, and the negative fraction formed the memory subset. After blood collection by leukapheresis, PBMCs were isolated using Ficoll-Histopaque density gradient centrifugation and then cryopreserved in the vapor phase of liquid nitrogen. Analytical flow cytometry was used to check the purity and quantity of each magnetically sorted T cell population. From each sorted fraction, genomic DNA was isolated and quantified by UV absorbance on a Nanodrop 2000c. Including cysteine and phenylalanine, the CDR3 has 14 amino acids. Here the CDR3 DNA is all that survives: 42 bases in frame from base 1. Reading the germline V gene gives CDR1 MGHDK and CDR2 SYGVNS. Clipping removes 6 bases from V and 7 bases from J, with 7 as the unmatched junction base count.

Beyond this particular receptor, the publication reports: Approximately 5% of naive CD4, 3% to 4% of naive CD8, approximately 2.2% of memory CD4, and around 0.4% of memory CD8 clonotypes were shared across several donors. Because the study included only a small number of donors, the genetic and exposure-history diversity represented was limited. Rarefaction of sorted-subset datasets indicated incomplete sequencing despite the large sequencing depth. Pairwise subsampling indicated that sequencing depth was expected to affect the degree of clonotype sharing among donors. Estimated clonotype richness was generally larger for naive than for memory subsets. Sampling was restricted to blood, and TCR repertoires in tissue are likely to differ from TCR repertoires in blood. Compared with non-shared clonotypes, the clonotypes found in all four sorted-subset donors had higher generation probabilities.

Using the deep immunoSEQ assay, multiplex PCR amplified TCR CDR3 regions from genomic DNA. Extracted genomic DNA from each cell subset was distributed evenly across all wells of several immunoSEQ 96-well plates, and each plate was treated as a replicate. For sorted subsets, around 0.2 ug of genomic DNA, equivalent to around 31,000 T cell genomes, went into each replicate PCR. The purified libraries were quantified using a Qubit 3.0 fluorometer, sized with a Bioanalyzer 2100, and then quantified again using the KAPA Library Quantification kit. Every immunoSEQ 96-well plate was sequenced on a dedicated single-read 150-cycle Illumina NextSeq 550 flow cell. On the study's bioinformatics: Because the immunoSEQ output held only junctional sequences and lacked quality scores, the filtering could not match the filtering applied to full-length reads. Sequences were annotated with PyIR, a Python wrapper for IgBLAST v1.9, using IMGT germline references to assign V/J genes and CDR3. Reads with weak V/J assignments (E-value above 1e-6), missing CDR3, stop codons, out-of-frame junctions, or ambiguous translated residues were removed. A V3J clonotype was defined by an identical inferred V gene, J gene, and CDR3 amino acid sequence. To compute the percentage overlap between repertoires, the number of shared unique clonotypes was divided by the size of the smaller repertoire. Three approaches were used to assess repertoire richness: RTK rarefaction, the Chao1 estimator, and Recon v2.1 estimates of unobserved clonotypes. OLGA was used to compute generation probabilities for all TCRbeta clonotypes that the gDNA method yielded from four donors. TCRdb carries this immuneACCESS record with in-frame sequences only. Its versions omit some clonotypes, under half of them owing to an unresolved V gene in the studies checked, with the rest unexplained. From that table come the V and J calls and clone size; the DNA was used to work out D and trimming. Recorded for this sample are some 350,000 clones; around 74% of them occurred a single time. The top ten clones comprise about a tenth of the sample.

Comment on this clone: Its binding antigen is unknown. No much larger clone exists at a distance of one base, and base qualities are not known.

In this chain, TRBV25-1 is recombined with TRBJ2-1, and TRBD2 matches 9 of the central bases. This TCR derives from a young man in good health. Sample: memory CD4+ T cells sorted from blood. The cell subset or site label, read with the paper, signifies: CD45RA-negative fraction. The CDR3 amino acid sequence is: CASRVGLARNEQFF. The DNA sequence reads TGTGCCAGCAGAGTGGGACTAGCCCGAAATGAGCAGTTCTTC.